The sequence of this TCR beta chain was determined in a study of identifying expanded T cells in peripheral blood. Study findings and constraints: Clone count variance between roughly 2-week samples rose with total template count. Roughly 1.2 clones differed between technical replicates, versus approximately 17 and 20 over time.

The protocol was immunoSEQ multiplex PCR, while the TCRdb copy is restricted to in-frame clones and leaves out a portion. The table has about 130,000 clones, approximately 86% seen once. On this clone itself: The antigen is unknown.

During the collection period, no donor immune events like infections were recorded. The clonotype was recovered from a person aged 18 to 70 in good health. Sequences were obtained from blood.

CDR3 in amino acids: CASRRASDGSYEQYF. CDR3 nucleotide sequence: TGTGCCAGCAGGCGAGCGTCGGACGGTTCCTACGAGCAGTACTTC. The chain uses TRBV5-4 and TRBJ2-7; D remains ambiguous. The CDR3 sequence is 15 residues long. CDR1 is SGHNT, CDR2 YYREEE, per germline (reference sequence). Trimming shortened V by 5 bases and J by 1 base, and 16 bases separated the two germline ends.